The rows below give T cell receptor beta chains drawn from one sample of a study of T cells in tumors after PD-1 blockade. Sequenced by immunoSEQ multiplex PCR; TCRdb stores in-frame clones only, minus some. The sample contains about 47,000 clones, roughly 79% of which appear only once. The sequences come from PBMCs, collected before anti-PD-1 treatment. The source is a human donor with basal cell carcinoma. CDR3s include the opening cysteine and the closing phenylalanine or tryptophan. Where a row states a size, it is once, few, many or the class of an expanded clone; other rows omit it.

>large|TRBJ2-7|TRBV19
CASSIGASYYEQYF
>.|TRBJ1-2|TRBV5-4
CASSPDGDGYTF
>.|TRBJ1-3|TRBV6-6
CASRDGTARGNTIYF
>.|TRBJ1-1|TRBV19
CASRDTSNTEAFF
>.|TRBJ1-5|TRBV6-5
CASSYQGKEDQPQHF
>.|TRBJ2-1|TRBV28
CASGLAGNNEQFF
>.|TRBJ2-1|TRBV30
CAWTKGDYLYNEQFF
>few|TRBJ2-5|TRBV12-3/TRBV12-4
CASSQILGTQYF
>.|TRBJ2-2|TRBV11-1
CASSMRQGGTGELFF
>few|TRBJ2-1|TRBV3-1/TRBV3-2
CASSQTGGSFTYNEQFF
>.|TRBJ2-5|TRBV19
CASSTTSEETQYF
>.|TRBJ2-5|TRBV6-2/TRBV6-3
CASSYRRGVRRETQYF
>.|TRBJ2-2|TRBV5-4
CASSLTSGRIRTGELFF
>few|TRBJ1-6|TRBV7-9
CASSPATGSLRDSPLHF
>.|TRBJ1-6|TRBV3-1/TRBV3-2
CASSQTTGGASPLHF
>few|TRBJ1-5|TRBV24-1
CATSDSGQPQHF
>.|TRBJ1-5|TRBV7-9
CASSRGSNQPQHF
>.|TRBJ2-5|TRBV28
CASSSSWSGTSGQYQETQYF
>.|TRBJ2-6|TRBV19
CASSISGRGANVLTF
>.|TRBJ2-1|TRBV2
CASSGGSSSYNEQFF
>.|TRBJ1-3|TRBV6-1
CASSERGSSGNTIYF
>.|TRBJ2-3|TRBV29-1
CSVESQGDTQYF
>.|TRBJ1-1|TRBV9
CASSVVGTGGTEAFF
>.|TRBJ2-5|TRBV3-1/TRBV3-2
CASSPKEQETQYF
>.|TRBJ2-2|TRBV19
CASMKVAGGTGELFF
>.|TRBJ2-3|TRBV24-1
CATSDSDRDTDTQYF
>.|TRBJ1-2|TRBV5-1
CASSHGQGSLYGYTF
>.|TRBJ2-3|TRBV12-2
CASRYRGQNTQYF
>.|TRBJ2-5|TRBV30
CAWGLTGGETQYF
>.|TRBJ1-1|TRBV18
CASSPTSGNTEAFF
>.|TRBJ2-1|TRBV13
CASSLGLAGVNEQFF
>.|TRBJ1-5|TRBV9
CASSVESGLNQPQHF
>.|TRBJ1-5|TRBV28
CASSQQGPYSNQPQHF
>.|TRBJ1-4|TRBV5-1
CASSPASGRATNEKLFF
>.|TRBJ1-4|TRBV4-1
CASSQGDWGEKLFF
>.|TRBJ1-6|TRBV3-1/TRBV3-2
CASSLRGGGPNNSPLHF
>few|TRBJ2-7|TRBV27
CASSRPQGEQYF
>.|TRBJ2-4|TRBV29-1
CSVDGLANIQYF
>.|TRBJ1-1|TRBV19
CASSISRGTEAFF
>.|TRBJ1-1|TRBV4-1
CASSQDHPTGAVGAFF
>few|TRBJ1-2|TRBV4-2
CASSQGLGGVDYGYTF
>.|TRBJ2-2|TRBV30
CAWSGDTKGELFF
>.|TRBJ1-4|TRBV28
CASSLIGGENEKLFF
>few|TRBJ1-5|TRBV7-2
CASGQGRDQPQHF
>.|TRBJ1-2|TRBV30
CAWGDNYGYTF
>.|TRBJ1-2|TRBV28
CASSQDTTGGYTF
>.|TRBJ1-5|TRBV28
CASSLYSGANQPQHF
>.|TRBJ2-1|TRBV30
CAWSRAGMVRDEQFF
>.|TRBJ1-6|TRBV27
CASKGRQNNSPLHF
>.|TRBJ1-1|TRBV7-9
CASSAEQGRVAFF
>.|TRBJ2-1|TRBV9
CASSASSGNEQFF
>.|TRBJ1-1|TRBV30
CAWIRGRYEQGEAFF
>.|TRBJ2-7|TRBV28
CASSVTGLSYEQYF